The rows below give T cell receptor beta chains drawn from one sample of a study of T cells in Graves' hyperthyroidism and ophthalmopathy. MiXCR, applied by TCRdb to the multiplex PCR reads, yields one record per CDR3 protein. The repertoire has 300,000 to 500,000 distinct CDR3 sequences, about an eighth of them found once; the top ten carry 25% to 30%. The specimen was blood. The receptors shown here come from a man aged 45-65 years with Graves' ophthalmopathy. CDR3s include the opening cysteine and the closing phenylalanine or tryptophan. Fields, in order: V gene, J gene, clone size, D gene, CDR3 protein, CDR3 DNA. A D gene is named only where the DNA matches it firmly. Clone size is given for some rows only: seen once, a few or many times, or a class if the clone is expanded.

TRBV3-1	TRBJ2-2	many	-	CASRRDANTGELFF	TGTGCCAGCCGCCGGGACGCAAACACCGGGGAGCTGTTTTTT
TRBV18	TRBJ1-4	many	-	CASSPVGRTAENEKLFF	TGTGCCAGCTCACCAGTAGGACGAACAGCAGAAAATGAAAAACTGTTTTTT
TRBV11-1	TRBJ1-5	many	TRBD1	CASSPGTGVEPQHF	TGTGCCAGCAGCCCCGGGACAGGGGTTGAGCCCCAGCATTTT
TRBV10-3	TRBJ1-2	few	-	CAISVTESNYGYTF	TGTGCCATCAGTGTGACGGAATCTAACTATGGCTACACCTTC
TRBV19	TRBJ2-3	-	-	CASSLGGPSTDTQYF	TGTGCCAGTAGTTTGGGGGGCCCTAGCACAGATACGCAGTATTTT
TRBV12-3/TRBV12-4	TRBJ1-5	many	-	CASSPAGEQPQHF	TGTGCCAGCAGTCCGGCGGGGGAGCAGCCCCAGCATTTT
TRBV28	TRBJ2-3	many	-	CASSLLVRDTQYF	TGTGCCAGCAGTTTGCTAGTACGAGATACGCAGTATTTT
TRBV10-2	TRBJ1-6	many	-	CATQGGNSPLHF	TGCGCCACCCAGGGCGGCAATTCACCCCTCCACTTT
TRBV4-1	TRBJ2-7	many	-	CASSQDPSYYEQYF	TGCGCCAGCAGCCAAGATCCCAGTTACTACGAGCAGTACTTC
TRBV19	TRBJ2-1	few	-	CASSIEGSYNEQFF	TGTGCCAGTAGTATAGAAGGCTCATACAATGAGCAGTTCTTC
TRBV6-2/TRBV6-3	TRBJ2-7	many	-	CASSYSYGSSSSYEQYF	TGTGCCAGCAGTTACTCGTACGGGTCGTCTAGCTCCTACGAGCAGTACTTC
TRBV18	TRBJ1-5	many	TRBD1	CASSEGQGSNQPQHF	TGTGCCAGCTCAGAGGGACAGGGAAGCAATCAGCCCCAGCATTTT
TRBV10-3	TRBJ1-5	few	-	CAISEGNQPQHF	TGTGCCATCAGTGAGGGCAATCAGCCCCAGCATTTT
TRBV28	TRBJ2-7	many	-	CASRAGSAYEQYF	TGTGCCAGCAGAGCGGGTAGCGCTTACGAGCAGTACTTC
TRBV15	TRBJ1-5	many	-	CATSRDLGNQPQHF	TGTGCCACCAGCAGAGATCTAGGTAATCAGCCCCAGCATTTT
TRBV25-1	TRBJ1-1	-	-	CASSESGWGPSDTEAFF	TGTGCCAGCAGTGAATCAGGATGGGGCCCCTCGGACACTGAAGCTTTCTTT
TRBV5-1	TRBJ2-2	-	-	CASSFGEVGAGELFF	TGCGCCAGCAGCTTCGGAGAAGTAGGGGCCGGGGAGCTGTTTTTT
TRBV6-1	TRBJ1-5	few	-	CASSRALGNQPQHF	TGTGCCAGCAGCCGGGCGTTGGGAAATCAGCCCCAGCATTTT
TRBV14	TRBJ1-2	many	-	CASSQIPGSGYTF	TGTGCCAGCAGCCAAATACCAGGGTCTGGCTACACCTTC